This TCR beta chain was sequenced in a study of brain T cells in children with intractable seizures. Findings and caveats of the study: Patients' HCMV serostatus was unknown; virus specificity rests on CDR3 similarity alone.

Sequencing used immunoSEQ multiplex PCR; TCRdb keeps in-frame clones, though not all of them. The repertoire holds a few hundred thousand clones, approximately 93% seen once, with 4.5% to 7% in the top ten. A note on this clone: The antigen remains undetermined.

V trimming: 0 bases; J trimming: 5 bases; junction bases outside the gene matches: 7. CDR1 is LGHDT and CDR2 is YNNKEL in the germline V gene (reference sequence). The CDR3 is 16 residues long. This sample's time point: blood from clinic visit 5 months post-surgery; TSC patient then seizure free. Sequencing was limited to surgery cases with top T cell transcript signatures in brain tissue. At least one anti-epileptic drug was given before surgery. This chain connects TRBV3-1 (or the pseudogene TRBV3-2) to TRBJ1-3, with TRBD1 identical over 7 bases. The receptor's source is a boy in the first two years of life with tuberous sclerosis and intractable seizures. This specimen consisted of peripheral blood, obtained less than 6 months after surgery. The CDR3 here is CASSQETGALRNTIYF. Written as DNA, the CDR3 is TGTGCCAGCAGCCAAGAAACAGGGGCACTTCGAAACACCATATATTTT.